Each of the 15 T cell receptor beta chains below was sequenced from the same sample in a study of blood T cell repertoires in COVID-19. Assay used: immunoSEQ multiplex PCR; TCRdb lists only in-frame clones, some missing. Among some 220,000 clones listed, around 80% were seen once. Sequences were obtained from peripheral blood. Source of these receptors: a man aged 50 to 59 with active or convalescent COVID-19.

CDR3 nucleotide sequence: TGTGCCAGCAGTTTCAGGGGGAACACTGAAGCTTTCTTT. It yields the protein CASSFRGNTEAFF. J is TRBJ1-1 and V is TRBV27; D may be TRBD1 (6 bases). Trimming took off 3 bases at V and 1 base at J, with 6 bases between the two ends. CDR1 MNHEY and CDR2 SMNVEV come from the germline V gene (reference sequence). This CDR3 contains 13 residues.

This sequence joins TRBV6-4 and TRBJ2-1, with 10 bases lining up with TRBD2. The V segment lost 0 bases and the J segment 6 bases; nucleotides outside the gene matches: 5. This CDR3 is built from 16 residues. CDR1 is MRHNA and CDR2 is SNTAGT in the germline V gene. DNA of the CDR3: TGTGCCAGCAGTGACTCGGCGCTAGCGGGAGTCAATGAGCAGTTCTTC. Protein sequence: CASSDSALAGVNEQFF.

V is TRBV5-4 and J is TRBJ2-2; D gene ambiguous. The CDR3 covers 13 residues. Germline CDR1 reads SGHNT; CDR2 reads YYREEE (reference sequence). V lost 2 bases, J lost 0 bases, and 2 bases lay in between. CDR3 nucleotide sequence: TGTGCCAGCAGCTTCGCGAACACCGGGGAGCTGTTTTTT. This codes for CASSFANTGELFF.

The chain recombines TRBV7-9 with TRBJ1-2, with a weak D call TRBD1 (5 bases). Germline V gene lookup returns CDR1 SEHNR and CDR2 FQNEAQ (reference sequence). The CDR3 length is 13 residues. V was trimmed by 2 bases and J by 8 bases, leaving 12 bases between them. The CDR3, as DNA: TGTGCCAGCAGCTTAATCGGGGGGGACGGCTACACCTTC. This encodes CASSLIGGDGYTF.

V gene TRBV4-3 combines with J gene TRBJ2-3; weak D call: TRBD1 (6 bases). Trimming took 1 base from V and 6 from J, leaving 17 bases between them. The CDR3 is 16 residues long. Germline V gene sequence: CDR1 LGHNA, CDR2 YSLEER. The CDR3 spells CASSQGQGHMGDTQYF. For the CDR3, the DNA is TGCGCCAGCAGCCAAGGCCAGGGGCACATGGGGGATACGCAGTATTTT.

The rearrangement links TRBV14 to TRBJ1-5; D perhaps matches TRBD1 (6 bases). CDR3 length: 18 residues. V was trimmed by 3 bases and J by 0 bases, leaving 18 bases between them. Per germline, CDR1 SGHDN and CDR2 FVKESK. The CDR3 here is CASSHKTRTAHSNQPQHF. The CDR3 DNA is TGTGCCAGCAGCCATAAAACGAGGACAGCTCATAGCAATCAGCCCCAGCATTTT.

The table lists this clone with a few counts. The chain is built from TRBV7-2 and TRBJ1-1; D gene unclear. This CDR3 has 16 amino acids. Germline lookup yields CDR1 SGHTA and CDR2 FQGNSA. Trimming stripped 0 bases from V and 3 bases from J, with 14 bases between. This CDR3 reads CASSLAQVTLYTEAFF. CDR3 bases: TGTGCCAGCAGCTTAGCCCAGGTTACACTCTACACTGAAGCTTTCTTT.

The chain couples TRBV11-2 to TRBJ1-4; a weak D match, TRBD1 (6 bases). V lost 0 bases, J lost 2 bases, and 10 bases lay in between. Germline CDR1 SGHAT, CDR2 FQNNGV. This CDR3 contains 16 residues. Here the CDR3 reads CASSLDYRVTNEKLFF. DNA for the CDR3: TGTGCCAGCAGCTTAGATTACAGGGTGACTAATGAAAAACTGTTTTTT. The full variable domain, in which reference TRBV11-2 and TRBJ1-4 provide the parts outside the CDR3, is EAGVAQSPRYKIIEKRQSVAFWCNPISGHATLYWYQQILGQGPKLLIQFQNNGVVDDSQLPKDRFSAERLKGVDSTLKIQPAKLEDSAVYLCASSLDYRVTNEKLFFGSGTQLSVL.

The sample holds a few counts of this clone. The chain employs TRBV10-3 and TRBJ1-2; D might be TRBD1 (5 bases). The CDR3 length is 14 residues. The germline V gene encodes CDR1 ENHRY and CDR2 SYGVKD. V lost 7 bases and J lost 7, with 19 bases in between. The CDR3 DNA follows: TGTGCCATCAATGGGGCAGGGTCTTTGGCTGGCTACACCTTC. Amino acids: CAINGAGSLAGYTF.

This chain connects TRBV6-2 or TRBV6-3 to TRBJ2-3, with D perhaps matching TRBD1 (6 bases). The CDR3 is 14 residues long. CDR1 and CDR2 (germline): MNHEY, SVGEGT. Trimming stripped 5 bases from V and 4 bases from J, with 13 bases between. The CDR3 DNA is TGTGCCAGCAGTCAAGACAGGCAGGCAGATACGCAGTATTTT. Translated, it gives CASSQDRQADTQYF.

This clone was seen only once. Other DNA sequences in the same sample also yield this CDR3. The chain joins TRBV12-3 or TRBV12-4 to TRBJ1-2; D is unclear. The V gene lost 1 base and the J gene lost 4 bases, with 7 bases spanning the gap. This CDR3 has 13 amino acids. This chain's CDR3 is CASSLGQVYGYTF. CDR3 nucleotides: TGTGCCAGCAGTTTAGGGCAAGTCTATGGCTACACCTTC.

This clone has just one count. CDR3 nucleotide sequence: TGCGCCAGCAGTCAATCGGGGACTCGGGAGAGCAATCAGCCCCAGCATTTT. This translates into CASSQSGTRESNQPQHF. This chain links TRBV23-1 with TRBJ1-5; TRBD1 is a possible D gene (5 bases). TRBV23-1 carries the ORF label, with uncertain function. V was cut by 0 bases and J by 1 base, with 13 bases left in between. This CDR3 contains 17 residues.

The chain employs TRBV15 and TRBJ1-2; D may be TRBD1 (5 bases). Deletions cut 0 bases from V and 4 bases from J, with 9 bases between. The CDR3 length is 14 residues. From germline, CDR1 is LNHNV and CDR2 YYDKDF (reference sequence). CDR3 sequence (DNA): TGTGCCACCAGCAGAGATCAGGGCTTCTATGGCTACACCTTC. Translated: CATSRDQGFYGYTF.

The gene calls are TRBV10-3 and TRBJ2-2, with D perhaps TRBD1 (6 bases). Trimming cost V 6 bases and J 4 bases, with 12 bases left between them. This CDR3 spans 14 amino acids. Per germline, CDR1 ENHRY and CDR2 SYGVKD. This chain's CDR3 is CAIRRTESTGELFF. The CDR3 DNA reads TGTGCCATCAGAAGGACAGAGAGCACCGGGGAGCTGTTTTTT.

CDR3 sequence: CASSRDRDTGELFF. CDR3 DNA: TGTGCCAGCAGCCGCGACAGGGACACCGGGGAGCTGTTTTTT. The gene calls are TRBV7-3 and TRBJ2-2; 7 bases are a match to TRBD1. CDR1 and CDR2 from the germline V gene are SGHTA and FQGTGA. V lost 5 bases to trimming and J lost 3 bases; unmatched junction nucleotides: 3. This CDR3 is 14 amino acids long.